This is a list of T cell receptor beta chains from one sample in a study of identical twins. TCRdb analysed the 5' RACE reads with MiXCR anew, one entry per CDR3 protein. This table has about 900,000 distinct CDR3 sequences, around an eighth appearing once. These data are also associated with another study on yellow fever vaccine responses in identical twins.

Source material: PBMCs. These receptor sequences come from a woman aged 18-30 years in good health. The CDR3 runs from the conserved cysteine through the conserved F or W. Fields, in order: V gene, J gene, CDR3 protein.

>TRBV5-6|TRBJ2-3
CASSFPEDTQYF
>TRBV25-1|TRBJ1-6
CASSEFGGPNSPLHF
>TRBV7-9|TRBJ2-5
CASSPRTDKYQETQYF
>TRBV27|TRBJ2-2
CASSSHGDYHRTGELFF
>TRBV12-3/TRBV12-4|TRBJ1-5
CASLLTYINSNQPQHF
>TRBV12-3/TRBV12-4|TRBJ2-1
CASSSPFAGGSYEQFF
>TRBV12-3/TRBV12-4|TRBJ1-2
CASSFRQGYGYTF
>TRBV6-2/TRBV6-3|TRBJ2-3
CASSYAGGDTQYF
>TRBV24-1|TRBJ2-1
CATSDRRRGLHSYNEQFF
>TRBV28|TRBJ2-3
CASRDTPQVDTQYF
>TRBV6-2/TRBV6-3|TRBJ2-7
CASSYSMVPHEQYF
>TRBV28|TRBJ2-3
CASRPPGTSGSTDTQYF
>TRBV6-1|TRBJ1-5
CASSEKSNQPQHF
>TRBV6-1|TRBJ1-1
CASTDVGPAFGTEAFF
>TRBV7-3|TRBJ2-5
CASSPRGTSLETQYF
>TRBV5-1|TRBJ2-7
CASSLGGTDYSEYF
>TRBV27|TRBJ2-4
CASSLRTGLAKNIQYF
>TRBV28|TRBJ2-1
CASIGTAETYNEQFF
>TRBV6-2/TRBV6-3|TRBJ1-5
CASSPTEIGNQPQHF
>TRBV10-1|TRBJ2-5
CASSESIPETQYF
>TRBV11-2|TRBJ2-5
CASSLVLSSGKETQYF
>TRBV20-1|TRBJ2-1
CSAPPGHRTYNEQFF
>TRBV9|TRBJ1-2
CASSLQGMGGYTF
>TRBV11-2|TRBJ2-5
CASSLRTGGVWETQYF
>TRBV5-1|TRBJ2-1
CASSIRIGTGNNEQFF
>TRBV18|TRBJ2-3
CASSPRGTDTQYF
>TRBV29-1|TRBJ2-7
CSVEGGKGYEQYF
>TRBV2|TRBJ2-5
CASSDGPGGKTQYF
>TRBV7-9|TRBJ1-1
CASSLGGTGRTEAFF
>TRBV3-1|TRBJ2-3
CASSQDPPGRRGLQDTQYF
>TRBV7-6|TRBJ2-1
CASSLQRQGLWEQFF
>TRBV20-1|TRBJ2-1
CSAPREGAYNEQFF
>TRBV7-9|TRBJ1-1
CASSSDRSKAFF
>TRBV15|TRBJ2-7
CATSREGEDVYEQYF
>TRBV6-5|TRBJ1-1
CASGLDTEAFF
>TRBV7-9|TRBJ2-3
CASSLAGGGGTDTQYF